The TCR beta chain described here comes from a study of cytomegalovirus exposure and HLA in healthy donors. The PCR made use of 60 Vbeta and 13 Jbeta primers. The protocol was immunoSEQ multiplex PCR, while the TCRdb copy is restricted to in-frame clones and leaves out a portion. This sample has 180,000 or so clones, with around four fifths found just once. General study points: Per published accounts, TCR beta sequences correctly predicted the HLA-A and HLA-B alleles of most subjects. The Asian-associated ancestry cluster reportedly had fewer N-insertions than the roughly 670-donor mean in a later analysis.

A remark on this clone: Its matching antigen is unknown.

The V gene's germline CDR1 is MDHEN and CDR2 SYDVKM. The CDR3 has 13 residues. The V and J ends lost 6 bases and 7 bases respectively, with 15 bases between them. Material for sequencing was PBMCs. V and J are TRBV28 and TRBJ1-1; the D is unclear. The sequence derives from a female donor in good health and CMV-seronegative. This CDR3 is CASSRGAPVEAFF. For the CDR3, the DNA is TGTGCCAGCAGCCGAGGAGCACCCGTTGAAGCTTTCTTT.